The T cell receptor (beta chain) under discussion was sequenced for a study of blood T cell repertoires in COVID-19. For the study at large: Acute and convalescent COVID-19 samples came from the United States, Italy and Spain. T cells, B-cell-depleted T cells, or PBMCs provided the cDNA or gDNA that served as material.

In the source study's methods: Reference gene primer amplification in the assay estimated nucleated cell counts. Assay: immunoSEQ multiplex PCR; the TCRdb copy retains only in-frame clones and omits some. D and trimming come from the DNA, and the V and J calls and clone size come from that table. Of roughly 120,000 clones in the sample, 75% to 90% were seen once. The CDR3 runs to 15 residues. With 6 bases clipped from V and 4 bases from J, the junction kept 4 bases outside the gene matches. In germline, CDR1 is MNHNY, CDR2 SVGAGI (reference sequence). Specimen: peripheral blood. The clonotype originates from a man aged 25 to 40 with acute or convalescent COVID-19. The V gene is TRBV6-6, the J gene TRBJ2-3, with TRBD2 matching 13 bases. For the CDR3, the DNA is TGTGCCAGCAGCCCAACTAGCGGGGGGGCAGATACGCAGTATTTT. Amino acids: CASSPTSGGADTQYF.